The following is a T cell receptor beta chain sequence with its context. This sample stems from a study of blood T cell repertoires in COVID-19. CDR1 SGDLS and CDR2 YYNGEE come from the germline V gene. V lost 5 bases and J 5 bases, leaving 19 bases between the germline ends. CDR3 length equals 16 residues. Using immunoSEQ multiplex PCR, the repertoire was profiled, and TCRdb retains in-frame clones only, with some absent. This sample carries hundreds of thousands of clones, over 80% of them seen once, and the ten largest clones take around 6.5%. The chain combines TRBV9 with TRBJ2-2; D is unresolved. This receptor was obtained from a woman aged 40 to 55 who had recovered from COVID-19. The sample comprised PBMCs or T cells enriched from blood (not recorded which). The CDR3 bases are TGTGCCAGCAGTGAATTAGGCGACACCGAAACCGGGGAGCTGTTTTTT. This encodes CASSELGDTETGELFF.